The 17 T cell receptor beta chains reported below all come from one sample, sequenced in a study of metastatic and nonmetastatic thyroid tumors. From the PCR reads, TCRdb re-called clones with MiXCR. The sample includes around 36,000 clones, approximately 30% of them seen just once. Before thyroid surgery, none of the patients had received any treatment. Sequencing input: blood. These receptors all stem from a female donor with papillary thyroid cancer or a benign thyroid nodule (not recorded which). Some clones in this sample may be carry-over from other donors' samples.

This clone has only a few counts. The conserved final phenylalanine or tryptophan is absent from the CDR3, which likely points to a read error. The chain employs TRBV24-1 and TRBJ2-7; D unclear. Germline CDR1 reads KGHDR; CDR2 reads SFDVKD. The CDR3 extends over 15 amino acids. The V gene lost 3 bases and the J gene lost 0 bases, with 11 bases spanning the gap. The CDR3 nucleotides are TGTGCCACCAGTGATGGGTCCCTCATCTCCTACGAGCAGTACCTC. Residues: CATSDGSLISYEQYL.

This clone was found once. The chain combines TRBV20-1 with TRBJ1-2, with 10 bases lining up with TRBD1. V lost 5 bases and J lost 4; bases outside the gene matches: 13. The CDR3 contains 16 residues. Germline lookup yields CDR1 DFQATT and CDR2 SNEGSKA (reference sequence). CDR3 coding DNA: TGCAGTGCTGCCCGTGGACAGGGGGTCGGAAGCTATGGCTACACCTTC. Amino acids: CSAARGQGVGSYGYTF.

This clone was counted many times. The rearrangement uses TRBV11-3 and TRBJ1-1; TRBD1 might be the D (5 bases). Trimming cost V 5 bases and J 8 bases, with 21 bases left between them. Germline V gives CDR1 SGHNT, CDR2 YENEEA. The CDR3 is made up of 15 amino acids. The CDR3 nucleotides read TGTGCCAGCAGCAACAGGCTCGCTACTGGGGAGGAAGCTTTCTTT. The encoded protein is CASSNRLATGEEAFF.

Note on this clone: Compared with germline, one end of the junction differs, possibly owing to a read error. The rearrangement links TRBV12-3 or TRBV12-4 to TRBJ1-2; D is perhaps TRBD1 (6 bases). This CDR3 is 14 amino acids long. In DNA form, the CDR3 reads TGTGCCAGCAGTTTGGGGGGCACCAACTATGTCTACACCTTC. It is translated as CASSLGGTNYVYTF.

The table lists this clone with many counts. The chain links TRBV5-1 to TRBJ2-1; maybe TRBD2 (6 bases). Trimming removed 1 base at V and 5 bases at J, with 13 bases between. Germline V CDR1 and CDR2: SGHRS, YFSETQ. This CDR3 comprises 15 residues. The CDR3 sequence: CASSLRGGANNEQFF. CDR3 in DNA: TGCGCCAGCAGCTTGAGGGGCGGGGCTAACAATGAGCAGTTCTTC. The variable domain in full, completed from reference TRBV5-1 and TRBJ2-1, reads KAGVTQTPRYLIKTRGQQVTLSCSPISGHRSVSWYQQTPGQGLQFLFEYFSETQRNKGNFPGRFSGRQFSNSRSEMNVSTLELGDSALYLCASSLRGGANNEQFFGPGTRLTVL.

The chain carries TRBV6-1 and TRBJ1-5; 7 nucleotides line up with TRBD1. The CDR3 runs to 16 residues. V trimming: 6 bases; J trimming: 7 bases; junction bases outside the gene matches: 15. Looked up from germline, CDR1 is MNHNS and CDR2 is SASEGT. The DNA of the CDR3 is TGTGCCAGCAGGAAGACAGGGTATGGTTTGGAGCAGCCCCAGCATTTT. Protein: CASRKTGYGLEQPQHF.

The chain recombines TRBV11-2 with TRBJ1-2; the D gene is possibly TRBD1 (6 bases). The CDR3 is 12 amino acids. Germline V lookup: CDR1 SGHAT, CDR2 FQNNGV. Between the trimmed V and J ends, which lost 4 bases and 10 bases, there was a span of 13 bases. CDR3 coding DNA: TGTGCCAGCAGCTCCGAGGGGGATGTCTACACCTTC. Translated: CASSSEGDVYTF.

In this sample, this clone turned up many times. The chain uses TRBV5-1 and TRBJ2-3; 10 bases agree with TRBD1. The ends lost 4 bases at V and 3 bases at J; junction bases unmatched: 8. Germline V gives CDR1 SGHRS, CDR2 YFSETQ. This CDR3 is built from 16 residues. CDR3 residues: CASSGRTGGLTDTQYF. CDR3 nucleotide sequence: TGCGCCAGCAGCGGCCGGACAGGGGGATTAACAGATACGCAGTATTTT.

There are many counts of this clone. The CDR3 DNA sequence: TGTGCCAGCAGCCCCACATGGGGGACAGGCGCTGAGGATACGCAGTATTTT. As protein: CASSPTWGTGAEDTQYF. J is TRBJ2-3 and V is TRBV3-1; 8 bases are a match to TRBD1. The V gene end was trimmed by 4 bases and the J gene end by 6 bases; junction bases not matched to a gene: 15. Per the germline V gene, CDR1 is LGHDT and CDR2 is YNNKEL (reference sequence). The CDR3 is made up of 17 amino acids.

This clone was seen ten or more times. This CDR3 fails to terminate in the conserved phenylalanine or tryptophan, so it likely reflects a read error. The DNA is left out, because the CDR3 cannot be placed on it with certainty; the CDR3 is given as TCRdb lists it. CDR3 amino acids: CASRRRQVQ. The chain is built from TRBV6-1 and TRBJ1-4. CDR1 MNHNS and CDR2 SASEGT come from the germline V gene. Counting both end residues, the CDR3 totals 9 amino acids.

In its sample, this clone was seen once. The V and J genes are TRBV6-2 or TRBV6-3 and TRBJ2-7; possibly TRBD1 for D (6 bases). There are 19 residues in the CDR3. Germline V CDR1 and CDR2: MNHEY, SVGEGT. CDR3 region: CASSLSPPATGWDAYEQYV. As DNA, the CDR3 is TGTGCCAGCAGTCTCTCCCCCCCAGCCACAGGGTGGGACGCGTACGAGCAGTACGTA.

The DNA of the CDR3 is TGCGCCAGCAGTCCAGGGGGGGTTGGGACTAAGCCCTACGAGCAGTACTTC. Translated: CASSPGGVGTKPYEQYF. The genes are TRBV4-1 and TRBJ2-7; D tentatively reads TRBD1 or TRBD2 (7 bases each). From germline, CDR1 is MGHRA and CDR2 YSYEKL. The V end lost 6 bases, the J end lost 2 bases, and 23 bases lay between the germline ends. The CDR3 has 17 amino acids.

With regard to this clone: The junction differs from germline at one of its ends, possibly a read error. The J gene is TRBJ2-7, the V gene TRBV5-1, with D possibly being TRBD1 (6 bases). Germline values: CDR1 SGHRS, CDR2 YFSETQ. The CDR3 totals 14 residues. The CDR3 DNA follows: TGCGGCAGCAGCTCGGACAGTGGTCCCTTCGAGCAGTACTTC. Protein: CGSSSDSGPFEQYF.

This chain connects TRBV11-1 to TRBJ1-1; D gene ambiguous. V lost 4 bases and J 8 bases, leaving 8 bases between the germline ends. The CDR3 runs 11 residues. Germline-derived CDR1 and CDR2 are SGHAT and FQDESV (reference sequence). CDR3 in DNA: TGTGCCAGCAGCTCGGATTTAGAAGCTTTCTTT. It is translated as CASSSDLEAFF.

Comment on this clone: No conserved phenylalanine or tryptophan is present at the end of the CDR3, so a read error is the likely explanation. The chain employs TRBV27 and TRBJ2-3; D possibly corresponds to TRBD1 (5 bases). V lost 7 bases, J lost 2 bases, and 13 bases lay in between. The length of the CDR3 is 14 residues. CDR1 and CDR2 (germline): MNHEY, SMNVEV (reference sequence). The CDR3 DNA sequence: TGTGCCAGCATTCCCTGGACACTCACAGATACGCAGTATTTG. Translated, it gives CASIPWTLTDTQYL.

The V call is TRBV19, the J call TRBJ2-6, with D tentatively TRBD1 (6 bases). This CDR3 has 15 residues. Between the trimmed V and J ends, which lost 5 bases and 2 bases, there was a span of 10 bases. Per germline, CDR1 LNHDA and CDR2 SQIVND (reference sequence). The CDR3 is CASSFEGAGANVLTF. The CDR3 coding sequence is TGTGCCAGTAGTTTTGAGGGGGCTGGGGCCAACGTCCTGACTTTC.

The rearrangement joins TRBV6-1 to TRBJ1-5; D is uncertain. The CDR3 extends over 14 amino acids. Germline CDR1 is MNHNS and CDR2 is SASEGT. Trimming shortened V by 7 bases and J by 3 bases, and 13 bases separated the two germline ends. As DNA, the CDR3 is TGTGCCAGCAATATAAGGTTTGTCAATCAGCCCCAGCATTTT. Protein sequence: CASNIRFVNQPQHF.